This TCR beta chain was sequenced in a study of blood T cell repertoires in COVID-19. Study background: Acute-phase and convalescent COVID-19 samples originated in the United States, Italy and Spain. Sources were T cells, B-cell-depleted T cells, or PBMCs; the material itself was cDNA or gDNA.

Some clones are missing from TCRdb's copy, which holds only in-frame ones; the method was immunoSEQ multiplex PCR. The table shows some 80,000 clones, with around 83% occurring only once. The CDR3 contains 14 residues. Trimming took 6 bases from V and 4 from J; bases not matched to a gene: 8. Germline CDR1 reads MNHNY; CDR2 reads SVGAGI (reference sequence). Input material: peripheral blood. This rearrangement joins TRBV6-6 to TRBJ2-5; 7 bases map to TRBD1. This clonotype originated in a woman in her 70s with acute or convalescent COVID-19. Here the CDR3 reads CASSKDRSRETQYF. The CDR3 nucleotides read TGTGCCAGCAGCAAGGACAGGTCAAGAGAGACCCAGTACTTC.